Each of the 11 T cell receptor beta chains below was sequenced from the same sample in a study of OX40 agonist ivuxolimab in advanced cancers. Profiled with immunoSEQ multiplex PCR; TCRdb holds only in-frame clones, not every one. The table includes 77,000 or so clones, more than 80% detected once. Sequencing used CD4+ or CD8+ T cells sorted from blood, obtained in a trial of the OX40 agonist ivuxolimab. The source is an adult with an advanced solid tumor such as melanoma, head and neck, liver or kidney cancer.

The chain combines TRBV18 with TRBJ2-7; tentatively, D is TRBD1 (6 bases). V lost 3 bases and J lost 4, with 10 bases in between. The CDR3 spans 13 residues. Germline V gene lookup returns CDR1 KGHSH and CDR2 LQKENI. The CDR3 sequence is CASSPAGEYEQYF. The CDR3 DNA reads as TGTGCCAGCTCACCTGCAGGGGAGTACGAGCAGTACTTC.

The CDR3 coding sequence is TGCGCCAGCAGCTTGGCCGGGACTCAGGGGGAGACCCAGTACTTC. Protein: CASSLAGTQGETQYF. V and J are TRBV5-1 and TRBJ2-5; TRBD1 or TRBD2 may be the D gene (6 bases each). Germline V gene lookup returns CDR1 SGHRS and CDR2 YFSETQ. There are 15 residues in the CDR3. Trimming pared 0 bases from V and 5 bases from J, leaving 14 bases between.

The chain uses TRBV5-4 and TRBJ2-1; 9 positions agree with TRBD2. This CDR3 is built from 15 residues. Germline CDR1 and CDR2: SGHNT and YYREEE (reference sequence). The trim removed 4 bases at V and 4 bases at J, leaving 6 bases unmatched. The CDR3 sequence is CASSRDSGSYNEQFF. The CDR3 bases are TGTGCCAGCAGCAGGGATAGCGGGAGTTACAATGAGCAGTTCTTC. Full variable domain (remainder filled in from reference TRBV5-4 and TRBJ2-1): ETGVTQSPTHLIKTRGQQVTLRCSSQSGHNTVSWYQQALGQGPQFIFQYYREEENGRGNFPPRFSGLQFPNYSSELNVNALELDDSALYLCASSRDSGSYNEQFFGPGTRLTVL.

This chain links TRBV7-6 with TRBJ1-1, with 7 bases that match TRBD1. This CDR3 is built from 13 residues. The J segment lost 5 bases and the V segment lost 1 base, leaving 1 base of the junction unmatched. Germline CDR1 and CDR2: SGHVS and FNYEAQ. In DNA, the CDR3 is TGTGCCAGCAGCTTAGGACAGGGAACTGAAGCTTTCTTT. This codes for CASSLGQGTEAFF.

The V gene is TRBV6-4, the J gene TRBJ2-2; D is possibly TRBD1 (6 bases). The CDR3 has 14 residues. Germline V lookup: CDR1 MRHNA, CDR2 SNTAGT. With 7 bases removed from V and 1 base from J, the gap between germline ends came to 10 bases. CDR3 amino acids: CASKGDGNTGELFF. The CDR3 DNA reads as TGTGCCAGCAAGGGGGACGGGAACACCGGGGAGCTGTTTTTT.

V usage is TRBV30 and J usage is TRBJ1-6, with D maybe TRBD1 (5 bases). Germline lookup yields CDR1 GTSNPN and CDR2 SVGIG (reference sequence). The V and J ends lost 2 bases and 0 bases respectively, with 17 bases between them. This CDR3 comprises 18 residues. Written as DNA, the CDR3 is TGTGCCTGGAGTCCGGGGGTTTTTTTAAGCTCCTATAATTCACCCCTCCACTTT. It specifies CAWSPGVFLSSYNSPLHF.

The rearrangement links TRBV6-5 to TRBJ2-7; weak D call: TRBD2 (6 bases). Germline assignment: CDR1 MNHEY and CDR2 SVGAGI. V was pared by 5 bases and J by 0 bases, with 14 bases between. The CDR3 sequence is 15 residues long. The CDR3 DNA reads TGTGCCAGCAGTCGTTGGGACTCCAACTCCTACGAGCAGTACTTC. Translation: CASSRWDSNSYEQYF.

This CDR3 is CASSLVGTVNYGYTF. The CDR3 nucleotides are TGTGCCAGCAGCTTAGTGGGGACGGTGAACTATGGCTACACCTTC. The chain carries TRBV7-2 and TRBJ1-2; D might be TRBD1 (5 bases). The CDR3 covers 15 residues. Germline CDR1 is SGHTA and CDR2 is FQGNSA. V lost 1 base and J 2 bases, leaving 11 bases between the germline ends.

The chain links TRBV2 to TRBJ2-7; 9 nucleotides line up with TRBD1. Germline V gene lookup returns CDR1 SNHLY and CDR2 FYNNEI. The CDR3 runs to 14 residues. The J segment lost 4 bases and the V segment lost 4 bases, leaving 5 bases of the junction unmatched. The CDR3 here is CASSGGTGKYEQYF. DNA for the CDR3: TGTGCCAGCAGTGGGGGGACAGGGAAGTACGAGCAGTACTTC.

This clone was seen only once. V gene TRBV6-6 combines with J gene TRBJ2-1, with 8 positions matching TRBD1. This CDR3 region has 15 residues. With V trimmed by 2 bases and J by 4 bases, 4 bases remained unmatched. Germline V gene sequence: CDR1 MNHNY, CDR2 SVGAGI (reference sequence). CDR3 residues: CASSYRTGLYNEQFF. In DNA form, the CDR3 reads TGTGCCAGCAGTTACAGGACAGGGTTGTACAATGAGCAGTTCTTC.

This clone was observed a few times. At the DNA level, this CDR3 is encoded by other sequences in the same sample as well. The chain uses TRBV7-2 and TRBJ2-5; possibly TRBD1 or TRBD2 for D (5 bases each). The CDR3 is 14 amino acids. Looked up from germline, CDR1 is SGHTA and CDR2 is FQGNSA. The germline V and J ends were trimmed by 3 bases and 5 bases, with 13 bases remaining between them. CDR3 coding DNA: TGTGCCAGCAGCTTCGGGACGCCTAAGGAGACCCAGTACTTC. Amino acids: CASSFGTPKETQYF.